The text below deals with one TCR beta chain. The data stem from a study of blood T cell repertoires in COVID-19. Study in general: The United States, Italy and Spain provided the acute and convalescent COVID-19 samples. PBMCs, B-cell-depleted T cells, or T cells provided the cDNA or gDNA that made up the material.

Authors' methods: Amplified reference gene primers provided the basis for estimating nucleated cell counts. Libraries were prepared by immunoSEQ multiplex PCR; TCRdb keeps only in-frame clonotypes and omits some of them. V and J calls and clone size are those listed in that table; D and trimming were worked out from the DNA. The sample has approximately 21,000 clones, nearly 90% seen once; the top ten hold approximately 8.1%. The clonotype was recovered from a human donor with active COVID-19. The donor label of this sample is uncertain. What was sequenced was peripheral blood.

The CDR3 bases are TGTGCCAGCAACGGACTAGCGGGCGGGGAGCTGTTTTTT. This codes for CASNGLAGGELFF. V gene TRBV11-2 combines with J gene TRBJ2-2, with TRBD2 matching 11 bases. This CDR3 spans 13 amino acids. Losses at the gene ends were 7 bases for V and 7 bases for J; bases not matched to a gene: 2. CDR1 SGHAT and CDR2 FQNNGV come from the germline V gene.